The next 20 T cell receptor beta chains were all read from a single sample in a study of shared clonotypes between healthy human individuals. The assay was immunoSEQ multiplex PCR, and TCRdb's table has in-frame clones only and misses some. The sample contains roughly 2,300,000 clones, around 92% of which appear only once. The sequenced sample consisted of naive CD4+ T cells from PBMCs. Subset indicated: CD45RA+ positively selected. The origin of the receptors is a man in his late teens or twenties in good health. Some clones in this sample may be carry-over from other donors' samples.

The genes are TRBV5-6 and TRBJ2-7; 12 bases agree with TRBD2. The CDR3 loop spans 14 amino acids. V was clipped by 4 bases and J by 4 bases; unmatched bases: 3. Germline CDR1 reads SGHDT; CDR2 reads YYEEEE. CDR3 loop: CASSPTSGSYEQYF. The CDR3 region has the DNA TGTGCCAGCAGCCCGACTAGCGGGAGTTACGAGCAGTACTTC.

The rearrangement uses TRBV7-3 and TRBJ1-2; D gene ambiguous. The CDR3 length is 14 residues. The germline V and J ends were trimmed by 2 bases and 1 base, with 8 bases remaining between them. Germline values: CDR1 SGHTA, CDR2 FQGTGA. The CDR3 DNA sequence: TGTGCCAGCAGCTTATCCAACATTAACTATGGCTACACCTTC. It is translated as CASSLSNINYGYTF.

The chain uses TRBV6-5 and TRBJ2-3, with 8 bases lining up with TRBD1. V was pared by 6 bases and J by 5 bases, with 4 bases of the junction left unmatched. The CDR3 consists of 13 residues. From germline, CDR1 is MNHEY and CDR2 SVGAGI. The CDR3 DNA reads as TGTGCCAGCAGAGGCGACAGGGGAGATACGCAGTATTTT. It codes for CASRGDRGDTQYF.

The genes are TRBV9 and TRBJ2-2, with D perhaps TRBD2 (6 bases). The CDR3 has 16 amino acids. Between the trimmed V and J ends, which lost 3 bases and 4 bases, there was a span of 16 bases. Per germline, CDR1 SGDLS and CDR2 YYNGEE. The CDR3 reads CASSGWTGGVTGELFF. In DNA form, the CDR3 reads TGTGCCAGCAGCGGATGGACTGGCGGGGTCACCGGGGAGCTGTTTTTT.

The chain is built from TRBV19 and TRBJ2-7; TRBD2 agrees at 10 bases. The CDR3 consists of 18 residues. Germline V gene data show CDR1 as LNHDA and CDR2 as SQIVND (reference sequence). V was pared by 1 base and J by 5 bases, with 14 bases of the junction left unmatched. CDR3 sequence reads: CASSIGPGGSGRANEQYF. CDR3 bases: TGTGCCAGTAGTATAGGCCCCGGGGGGAGCGGGAGGGCAAACGAGCAGTACTTC.

In regard to this clone: Other DNA sequences of this sample code for an identical CDR3. V usage is TRBV5-6 and J usage is TRBJ1-3; D gene unclear. The ends were cut back, 2 bases at V and 0 bases at J, with 6 bases in the middle. This CDR3 is built from 14 residues. CDR1 and CDR2 (germline): SGHDT, YYEEEE. The chain's CDR3 is CASSLGISGNTIYF. CDR3 sequence (DNA): TGTGCCAGCAGCTTAGGGATCTCTGGAAACACCATATATTTT.

CDR3 in DNA: TGCGCCAGCAGCTCTTCCAGTGACTATGGCTACACCTTC. It is translated as CASSSSSDYGYTF. The chain recombines TRBV5-1 with TRBJ1-2; D not resolved. This CDR3 comprises 13 residues. V was cut by 3 bases and J by 3 bases, with 9 bases left in between. Germline CDR1 is SGHRS and CDR2 is YFSETQ.

The V call is TRBV29-1, the J call TRBJ2-4; 10 bases fit TRBD1. The CDR3 consists of 15 residues. Germline CDR1 reads SQVTM; CDR2 reads ANQGSEA. V shed 5 bases and J 0 bases; nucleotides not matched to a gene: 4. The CDR3 DNA reads as TGCAGCGTTAGAGGGACAGGGGTAGCCAAAAACATTCAGTACTTC. This codes for CSVRGTGVAKNIQYF.

The V and J genes are TRBV7-2 and TRBJ2-3; D is tentatively TRBD1 or TRBD2 (5 bases each). V was pared by 4 bases and J by 6 bases, with 20 bases between. The germline gives CDR1 SGHTA, CDR2 FQGNSA. CDR3 length: 16 residues. CDR3 coding DNA: TGTGCCAGCAGCTCCCGACCGGGACCGCTCGCGGATACGCAGTATTTT. Translating gives CASSSRPGPLADTQYF.

The chain carries TRBV19 and TRBJ1-2; 12 bases are shared with TRBD1. Per germline, CDR1 LNHDA and CDR2 SQIVND (reference sequence). The V segment lost 10 bases and the J segment 2 bases; nucleotides outside the gene matches: 11. This CDR3 contains 16 residues. The CDR3 here is CATSGTGGERNYGYTF. The CDR3 DNA is TGTGCCACCTCCGGGACAGGGGGCGAGAGGAACTATGGCTACACCTTC.

Written as DNA, the CDR3 is TGCAGCGTTGATCTCCGGAGCTCCTACAATGAGCAGTTCTTC. Amino acids: CSVDLRSSYNEQFF. This chain joins TRBV29-1 and TRBJ2-1; no clear D. The CDR3 sequence is 14 residues long. The V end was cut by 3 bases, the J end by 0 bases, with 9 bases between. In germline, CDR1 is SQVTM, CDR2 ANQGSEA.

The chain recombines TRBV5-1 with TRBJ2-7; TRBD2 matches 10 bases. Germline CDR1 SGHRS, CDR2 YFSETQ. This CDR3 is 17 amino acids long. The V segment lost 0 bases and the J segment 6 bases; nucleotides outside the gene matches: 12. The CDR3 region has the DNA TGCGCCAGCAGCTTGGCAAGCGGGAGGGCCGGGCGGATCGAGCAGTACTTC. It codes for CASSLASGRAGRIEQYF.

The chain carries TRBV19 and TRBJ2-7, with D perhaps TRBD1 or TRBD2 (6 bases each). The germline CDR1 and CDR2 sequences are LNHDA and SQIVND (reference sequence). V was pared by 8 bases and J by 3 bases, with 11 bases between. The CDR3 spans 12 residues. CDR3 coding DNA: TGTGCCAGTGGGCGGGACAACTACGAGCAGTACTTC. This codes for CASGRDNYEQYF.

This chain joins TRBV15 and TRBJ2-1; tentatively, D is TRBD2 (6 bases). Trimming removed 0 bases from V and 8 bases from J, with 14 bases in between. Germline V gene sequence: CDR1 LNHNV, CDR2 YYDKDF (reference sequence). The CDR3 consists of 15 residues. CDR3 sequence (DNA): TGTGCCACCAGCAGAGATCAGGGACTGGTATATGAGCAGTTCTTC. It translates to CATSRDQGLVYEQFF.

This sequence joins TRBV18 and TRBJ2-1; the match to TRBD2 covers 14 bases. V was clipped by 3 bases and J by 6 bases; unmatched bases: 13. This CDR3 spans 19 amino acids. Germline V gene lookup returns CDR1 KGHSH and CDR2 LQKENI. The CDR3: CASSPPLGTSGGVGNEQFF. CDR3 coding DNA: TGTGCCAGCTCACCTCCTCTGGGGACTAGCGGGGGAGTGGGCAATGAGCAGTTCTTC.

The chain uses TRBV30 and TRBJ1-1, with a tentative D call TRBD1 (6 bases). The V gene lost 4 bases and the J gene lost 1 base, with 7 bases spanning the gap. This CDR3 contains 12 residues. Germline CDR1 reads GTSNPN; CDR2 reads SVGIG (reference sequence). The CDR3 DNA sequence: TGTGCCTGGAACAGGGAGAACACTGAAGCTTTCTTT. It specifies CAWNRENTEAFF.

The chain joins TRBV27 to TRBJ1-5; no firm D call. The CDR3 runs 16 residues. V was clipped by 0 bases and J by 1 base, with 10 bases between them. Germline CDR1 MNHEY, CDR2 SMNVEV (reference sequence). CDR3 DNA sequence: TGTGCCAGCAGTTTATCGTCAATGGTGAGCAATCAGCCCCAGCATTTT. Translated, it gives CASSLSSMVSNQPQHF.

Only one count was recorded for this clone. The rearrangement links TRBV19 to TRBJ1-5; the D gene is possibly TRBD1 (6 bases). Trimming removed 4 bases from V and 0 bases from J, with 10 bases in between. The CDR3 extends over 15 amino acids. Germline V gene data show CDR1 as LNHDA and CDR2 as SQIVND (reference sequence). This CDR3 is CASSTRQASNQPQHF. In DNA form, the CDR3 reads TGTGCCAGTAGTACCCGACAGGCTAGCAATCAGCCCCAGCATTTT.

This sequence joins TRBV5-4 and TRBJ1-5, with no clear D. The CDR3 is 15 residues long. Germline CDR1 and CDR2: SGHNT and YYREEE (reference sequence). Trimming shortened V by 4 bases and J by 0 bases, and 11 bases separated the two germline ends. CDR3 amino acids: CASSQDGNSNQPQHF. CDR3 DNA sequence: TGTGCCAGCAGCCAGGACGGTAATAGCAATCAGCCCCAGCATTTT. The full variable domain, completed using reference TRBV5-4 and TRBJ1-5, is ETGVTQSPTHLIKTRGQQVTLRCSSQSGHNTVSWYQQALGQGPQFIFQYYREEENGRGNFPPRFSGLQFPNYSSELNVNALELDDSALYLCASSQDGNSNQPQHFGDGTRLSIL.

The chain carries TRBV19 and TRBJ1-2; maybe TRBD1 (6 bases). This CDR3 is 15 amino acids long. Germline lookup yields CDR1 LNHDA and CDR2 SQIVND (reference sequence). The germline V and J ends were trimmed by 4 bases and 3 bases, with 15 bases remaining between them. The CDR3 here is CASSRGTRSDYGYTF. Written as DNA, the CDR3 is TGTGCCAGTAGTAGGGGGACAAGGTCGGACTATGGCTACACCTTC.